These 14 T cell receptor beta chains share one sample of origin, sequenced in a study of cytomegalovirus exposure and HLA in healthy donors. 60 Vbeta and 13 Jbeta primers were used in PCR. The repertoire was sequenced with immunoSEQ multiplex PCR; TCRdb's copy has only in-frame clones and lacks some. The sample holds 150,000 to 250,000 clones, 70% to 85% seen once. The sequenced sample consisted of PBMCs. Source of these receptors: a woman in her twenties or thirties in good health and CMV-seropositive.

CDR3 DNA: TGTGCCAGCAGCCCCCGGGTGGGTAGCGGGACCTACAATGAGCAGTTCTTC. Translation: CASSPRVGSGTYNEQFF. The chain uses TRBV11-2 and TRBJ2-1; TRBD2 matches at 8 bases. Germline CDR1 and CDR2: SGHAT and FQNNGV. Trimming cost V 5 bases and J 2 bases; bases outside gene matches: 11. CDR3 length equals 17 residues. The whole variable domain, remainder taken from reference TRBV11-2 and TRBJ2-1, is EAGVAQSPRYKIIEKRQSVAFWCNPISGHATLYWYQQILGQGPKLLIQFQNNGVVDDSQLPKDRFSAERLKGVDSTLKIQPAKLEDSAVYLCASSPRVGSGTYNEQFFGPGTRLTVL.

This clone was observed a few times. CDR3 in DNA: TGTGCCAGCAGCTGGGAACAGGGGATCGGGGAGCTGTTTTTT. Its protein is CASSWEQGIGELFF. The genes are TRBV5-4 and TRBJ2-2; 7 bases are shared with TRBD1. Trimming cost V 3 bases and J 7 bases; bases outside gene matches: 6. There are 14 residues in the CDR3. The germline gives CDR1 SGHNT, CDR2 YYREEE (reference sequence).

The rearrangement uses TRBV4-3 and TRBJ1-3; TRBD1 matches 9 bases. J lost 0 bases, V lost 0 bases, and 3 bases had no gene match. CDR1 LGHNA and CDR2 YSLEER come from the germline V gene. This CDR3 is 17 amino acids long. The CDR3 region has the DNA TGCGCCAGCAGCCAAGATTGGGGACAGGGCTCTGGAAACACCATATATTTT. Protein sequence: CASSQDWGQGSGNTIYF.

The chain couples TRBV19 to TRBJ1-1, with 8 bases aligning to TRBD1. This CDR3 is built from 13 residues. V lost 3 bases to trimming and J lost 11 bases; unmatched junction nucleotides: 8. CDR1 LNHDA and CDR2 SQIVND come from the germline V gene (reference sequence). CDR3 sequence (DNA): TGTGCCAGTAGTATGCAGGGGGCCCGGGGGGCTTTCTTT. This sequence encodes CASSMQGARGAFF.

J is TRBJ2-1 and V is TRBV10-3; perhaps TRBD1 as D (5 bases). This CDR3 region has 14 residues. CDR1 ENHRY and CDR2 SYGVKD come from the germline V gene. V lost 3 bases and J 2 bases, leaving 8 bases between the germline ends. The CDR3 coding sequence is TGTGCCATCAGTGAATCGGACACCTACAATGAGCAGTTCTTC. It is translated as CAISESDTYNEQFF.

CDR3 bases: TGTGCCAGCAGTGGGGGGGACGGTGCTAGCACAGATACGCAGTATTTT. Residues: CASSGGDGASTDTQYF. V usage is TRBV28 and J usage is TRBJ2-3, with 7 bases fitting TRBD2. V dropped 5 bases and J dropped 0; count of bases not matched to a gene: 8. The CDR3 contains 16 residues. Germline V lookup: CDR1 MDHEN, CDR2 SYDVKM.

This clone was found a few times. The chain joins TRBV6-5 to TRBJ2-3; 10 nucleotides agree with TRBD2. The V and J ends lost 6 bases and 6 bases, in that order; junction bases with no gene match: 3. Germline values: CDR1 MNHEY, CDR2 SVGAGI. This CDR3 is built from 13 residues. This CDR3 is CASRAGGADTQYF. The CDR3 coding sequence is TGTGCCAGCAGAGCGGGGGGGGCTGATACGCAGTATTTT.

This chain joins TRBV10-1 and TRBJ2-4, with 7 positions matching TRBD2. Germline V gives CDR1 WNHNN, CDR2 SYGVQD (reference sequence). V gave up 0 bases and J gave up 9 bases; unmatched junction bases: 5. CDR3 length: 14 amino acids. The CDR3: CASSESGGPLIQYF. For the CDR3, the DNA is TGCGCCAGCAGTGAGTCGGGAGGGCCTCTCATTCAGTACTTC.

J is TRBJ2-5 and V is TRBV27; D unclear. In germline, CDR1 is MNHEY, CDR2 SMNVEV (reference sequence). The CDR3 spans 13 residues. V shed 5 bases and J shed 4 bases, with 11 bases lying between them. CDR3 DNA sequence: TGTGCCAGCAGTGCGTCCTTCCCAGAGACCCAGTACTTC. Translated: CASSASFPETQYF.

In DNA, the CDR3 is TGCGCCAGCAGTGAGTCGACAAACACCGGGGAGCTGTTTTTT. Its translation: CASSESTNTGELFF. The chain employs TRBV10-1 and TRBJ2-2, with D unresolved. The V end lost 0 bases, the J end lost 2 bases, and 4 bases lay between the germline ends. Germline V gene data show CDR1 as WNHNN and CDR2 as SYGVQD (reference sequence). The CDR3 sequence is 14 residues long.

The chain employs TRBV5-6 and TRBJ1-2; possibly TRBD1 for D (6 bases). V was trimmed by 0 bases and J by 4 bases, leaving 16 bases between them. This CDR3 comprises 16 residues. Germline V CDR1 and CDR2: SGHDT, YYEEEE. Written as DNA, the CDR3 is TGTGCCAGCAGCTTGGTGAGGGGACAAGAAGGCTATGGCTACACCTTC. As protein: CASSLVRGQEGYGYTF.

The rearrangement uses TRBV7-7 and TRBJ1-3; D not resolved. V was shortened by 1 base and J by 0 bases, with 7 bases between the two germline ends. The CDR3 totals 15 residues. Germline values: CDR1 SSHAT, CDR2 FNYEAQ (reference sequence). As DNA, the CDR3 is TGTGCCAGCAGCTTAGATAACAACTCTGGAAACACCATATATTTT. Its protein is CASSLDNNSGNTIYF.

This rearrangement joins TRBV9 to TRBJ1-1; 7 bases fit TRBD1. This CDR3 comprises 17 residues. The V gene's germline CDR1 is SGDLS and CDR2 YYNGEE. Unmatched junction bases numbered 13, after V lost 3 bases and J lost 2 bases. CDR3 in DNA: TGTGCCAGCAGCGCCAACTCAGGGGGGAACATTAACACTGAAGCTTTCTTT. The encoded protein is CASSANSGGNINTEAFF.

CDR3 DNA: TGTGCCTGCGGACTAGCGGGGCAAAGGTCCAATGAGCAGTTCTTC. This codes for CACGLAGQRSNEQFF. V is TRBV30 and J is TRBJ2-1; TRBD2 matches at 12 bases. Germline V gene lookup returns CDR1 GTSNPN and CDR2 SVGIG (reference sequence). V trimming: 6 bases; J trimming: 6 bases; junction bases outside the gene matches: 9. This CDR3 is 15 amino acids long.